This T cell receptor beta chain derives from a study of blood T cell repertoires in COVID-19. This clone was detected only a few times. Some clones are missing from TCRdb's copy, which holds only in-frame ones; the method was immunoSEQ multiplex PCR. The sample carries around 200,000 clones, roughly 84% recorded once. The V and J ends lost 2 bases and 0 bases respectively, with 20 bases between them. The CDR3 is made up of 18 amino acids. Germline CDR1 is LGHNT and CDR2 is FRNRAP. Sequences were obtained from PBMCs or T cells enriched from blood (not recorded which). The chain joins TRBV12-5 to TRBJ2-7; D is unclear. This receptor was taken from a woman in her twenties or thirties who had recovered from COVID-19. This CDR3 is CASGLSTIGYPLSYEQYV. The CDR3 DNA follows: TGTGCTAGTGGTTTGAGTACTATAGGATACCCCCTCTCCTACGAGCAGTACGTC.